Each of the 32 T cell receptor beta chains below was sequenced from the same sample in a study of neurological immune-mediated disorders. TCRdb re-called the 5' RACE reads through MiXCR, storing one row per CDR3 protein. In the table there are some 95,000 distinct CDR3 sequences, roughly 4% of which are singletons. The sample comprised PBMCs. The origin of the receptors is a woman aged 18-29 years with multiple sclerosis.

This clonotype was found many times. The CDR3 reads CASSQEGGDSYNEQFF. The CDR3 DNA reads as TGCGCCAGCAGCCAAGAGGGGGGCGACTCCTACAATGAGCAGTTCTTC. This chain joins TRBV4-1 and TRBJ2-1, with D tentatively TRBD1 or TRBD2 (6 bases each). The CDR3 sequence is 16 residues long. With 0 bases removed from V and 0 bases from J, the gap between germline ends came to 9 bases. From germline, CDR1 is MGHRA and CDR2 YSYEKL.

This clonotype was counted between two and nine times. The rearrangement joins TRBV18 to TRBJ2-5, with 8 bases fitting TRBD1. This CDR3 region has 14 residues. CDR1 KGHSH and CDR2 LQKENI come from the germline V gene. V was clipped by 3 bases and J by 2 bases; unmatched bases: 2. In nucleotides, the CDR3 is TGTGCCAGCTCACCGGACAGGGTTCAAGAGACCCAGTACTTC. This encodes CASSPDRVQETQYF.

A few counts support this clonotype. A much larger clone differs from this one at a single base, so this may be a read error. The chain employs TRBV15 and TRBJ2-1, with TRBD2 as a possible D gene (6 bases). Germline V CDR1 and CDR2: LNHNV, YYDKDF (reference sequence). The CDR3 length is 16 residues. The CDR3 nucleotides are TGTGCCACCAGCAGAGACCGGGACTTGACCTACAATGCGCAGTTCTTC. Translation: CATSRDRDLTYNAQFF.

In its sample, this clonotype was seen many times. The chain recombines TRBV3-1 with TRBJ1-2; the D gene is possibly TRBD1 (5 bases). The V end was cut by 1 base, the J end by 8 bases, with 8 bases between. The CDR3 sequence is 12 residues long. Germline CDR1 is LGHDT and CDR2 is YNNKEL (reference sequence). The DNA of the CDR3 is TGTGCCAGCAGCCAAGCTGACAGAGGCTACACCTTC. Translated, it gives CASSQADRGYTF.

Ten or more counts support this clonotype. The CDR3 DNA reads TGTGCCAGCAGCCCCGGGACAAGGGAGCGACAAGAGACCCAGTACTTC. Its translation: CASSPGTRERQETQYF. The J gene is TRBJ2-5, the V gene TRBV7-6; perhaps TRBD1 as D (6 bases). The CDR3 covers 16 residues. Germline values: CDR1 SGHVS, CDR2 FNYEAQ. V was cut by 5 bases and J by 2 bases, with 18 bases left in between.

This clonotype has a handful of counts. The chain has TRBV15 and TRBJ2-6; TRBD1 or TRBD2 may be the D gene (5 bases each). Trimming left V 3 bases short and J 2 bases short, with 5 bases between. Germline CDR1 and CDR2: LNHNV and YYDKDF (reference sequence). This CDR3 has 14 amino acids. The CDR3 reads CATSRGAGANVLTF. CDR3 bases: TGTGCCACCAGCAGGGGGGCTGGGGCCAACGTCCTGACTTTC.

To note about this clonotype: A much larger clone differs from this one at a single base, so this may be a read error. The J gene is TRBJ1-5, the V gene TRBV20-1; no firm D call. The CDR3 is made up of 12 amino acids. The germline V gene encodes CDR1 DFQATT and CDR2 SNEGSKA (reference sequence). In DNA, the CDR3 is TGCAGTGCGGTTCATGGCCCACGGCCCCAGAATTTT. This codes for CSAVHGPRPQNF.

This clonotype was seen repeatedly, ten times or more. This sequence joins TRBV20-1 and TRBJ1-2, with 9 bases lining up with TRBD1. Per the germline V gene, CDR1 is DFQATT and CDR2 is SNEGSKA (reference sequence). The CDR3 totals 13 residues. The ends lost 5 bases at V and 3 bases at J; junction bases unmatched: 4. CDR3 nucleotides: TGCAGTGCTGGGGACAGGGACGACTATGGCTACACCTTC. It translates to CSAGDRDDYGYTF.

This clonotype was found many times. V usage is TRBV7-2 and J usage is TRBJ2-5; D call uncertain. This CDR3 has 13 amino acids. Germline CDR1 and CDR2: SGHTA and FQGNSA. V lost 5 bases to trimming and J lost 1 base, with 8 bases between them. The CDR3 DNA reads as TGTGCCAGCAGCCGAGACCCCCAAGAGACCCAGTACTTC. Its translation is CASSRDPQETQYF.

This clonotype was found many times. J is TRBJ2-1 and V is TRBV7-2, with 7 bases that match TRBD1. The trim removed 7 bases at V and 0 bases at J, leaving 6 bases unmatched. CDR1 and CDR2 (germline): SGHTA, FQGNSA. The CDR3 extends over 15 amino acids. The CDR3 DNA is TGTGCCAGCACCCAGTCAGGGGGCTCCTACAATGAGCAGTTCTTC. It specifies CASTQSGGSYNEQFF.

The sample holds many counts of this clonotype. This chain links TRBV7-2 with TRBJ1-3; tentatively, D is TRBD1 (6 bases). Germline V CDR1 and CDR2: SGHTA, FQGNSA. Trimming cost V 1 base and J 4 bases, with 14 bases left between them. This CDR3 spans 16 amino acids. DNA for the CDR3: TGTGCCAGCAGCTTAGGGGGGGGGCGGTACGGAAACACCATATATTTT. Translating it yields CASSLGGGRYGNTIYF.

This clonotype was seen many times. The chain links TRBV12-3 or TRBV12-4 to TRBJ2-2; D unclear. The length of the CDR3 is 13 residues. V lost 3 bases to trimming and J lost 7 bases, with 9 bases between them. The CDR3 DNA follows: TGTGCCAGCAGTTTGATCGCTAGCGGGGAGCTGTTTTTT. As protein: CASSLIASGELFF.

Many counts were recorded for this clonotype. The chain is built from TRBV7-9 and TRBJ2-1; 7 bases fit TRBD2. The CDR3 totals 15 residues. The germline CDR1 and CDR2 sequences are SEHNR and FQNEAQ (reference sequence). V dropped 1 base and J dropped 5; count of bases not matched to a gene: 5. CDR3 amino acids: CASSLVRLADNEQFF. DNA for the CDR3: TGTGCCAGCAGCTTAGTTCGGCTAGCGGACAATGAGCAGTTCTTC. Full variable domain (rest looked up from reference TRBV7-9 and TRBJ2-1): DTGVSQNPRHKITKRGQNVTFRCDPISEHNRLYWYRQTLGQGPEFLTYFQNEAQLEKSRLLSDRFSAERPKGSFSTLEIQRTEQGDSAMYLCASSLVRLADNEQFFGPGTRLTVL.

Ten or more counts support this clonotype. The rearrangement uses TRBV20-1 and TRBJ1-2; D not certain. CDR1 is DFQATT and CDR2 is SNEGSKA in the germline V gene (reference sequence). CDR3 length equals 13 residues. V was cut by 1 base and J by 8 bases, with 14 bases left in between. The CDR3 DNA sequence: TGCAGTGCTAGAGTGCCGGTCGTAATGGGCTACACCTTC. Protein sequence: CSARVPVVMGYTF.

The genes are TRBV28 and TRBJ2-1; no clear D. Trimming pared 5 bases from V and 9 bases from J, leaving 8 bases between. This CDR3 contains 11 residues. Germline V gene data show CDR1 as MDHEN and CDR2 as SYDVKM. The CDR3 loop is CASSTGSEQFF. The CDR3 DNA sequence: TGTGCCAGCAGTACGGGCAGTGAGCAGTTCTTC.

This clonotype appeared many times. CDR3 bases: TGCGCCAGCAGCTCCGAAGACAATGAGCAGTTCTTC. This gives the protein CASSSEDNEQFF. This chain joins TRBV5-1 and TRBJ2-1; no reliable D call. V lost 3 bases and J lost 5, with 6 bases in between. The CDR3 sequence is 12 residues long. CDR1 SGHRS and CDR2 YFSETQ come from the germline V gene.

This clonotype was seen many times. The V and J genes are TRBV7-2 and TRBJ2-1, with D uncertain. From germline, CDR1 is SGHTA and CDR2 FQGNSA. The CDR3 runs 14 residues. The V end lost 2 bases, the J end lost 10 bases, and 15 bases lay between the germline ends. This CDR3 is CASSLRRGSDEQFF. Written as DNA, the CDR3 is TGTGCCAGCAGCTTAAGGCGAGGAAGCGACGAGCAGTTCTTC.

This clonotype has a count of ten or more. The chain couples TRBV5-1 to TRBJ1-2; 7 nucleotides match TRBD1. This CDR3 region has 14 residues. Germline V gene sequence: CDR1 SGHRS, CDR2 YFSETQ. V lost 4 bases to trimming and J lost 5 bases; unmatched junction nucleotides: 8. The CDR3 spells CASSARQGRYGYTF. CDR3 nucleotide sequence: TGCGCCAGCAGCGCCAGACAGGGCAGATATGGCTACACCTTC.

This clonotype was seen at least ten times. The gene calls are TRBV7-8 and TRBJ1-3; 8 bases line up with TRBD1. The CDR3 loop spans 15 amino acids. J gave up 9 bases and V 3 bases, and 10 bases lay outside the gene matches. The V gene's germline CDR1 is SGHVS and CDR2 FQNEAQ. As DNA, the CDR3 is TGTGCCAGCAGCTTGACAGGGGACCCCGTTTCCACCATATATTTT. This encodes CASSLTGDPVSTIYF.

This clonotype has ten or more counts. The chain employs TRBV5-1 and TRBJ1-1; 9 bases are shared with TRBD1. V was clipped by 0 bases and J by 1 base; unmatched bases: 7. Germline loops: CDR1 SGHRS, CDR2 YFSETQ. The CDR3 has 17 residues. The CDR3 DNA follows: TGCGCCAGCAGCTTGGCTAGGACAGGGGACGGGAACACTGAAGCTTTCTTT. Protein product: CASSLARTGDGNTEAFF.

This clonotype was counted ten times or more. CDR3 nucleotides: TGCAGCGGGACGATGGGCTACGAGCAGTACTTC. This sequence encodes CSGTMGYEQYF. This chain uses TRBV29-1 with TRBJ2-7, with D uncertain. Germline CDR1 is SQVTM and CDR2 is ANQGSEA. The length of the CDR3 is 11 residues. Trimming left V 7 bases short and J 3 bases short, with 10 bases between.

This clonotype was seen repeatedly, ten times or more. The gene calls are TRBV6-5 and TRBJ2-7, with D unresolved. Trimming removed 2 bases at V and 2 bases at J, with 7 bases between. CDR3 length: 13 residues. Germline values: CDR1 MNHEY, CDR2 SVGAGI. Here the CDR3 DNA reads TGTGCCAGCAGTTACGGGCCCACCTACGAGCAGTACTTC. It is translated as CASSYGPTYEQYF.

Many counts were recorded for this clonotype. In DNA form, the CDR3 reads TGCGCCAGCATGGTAGTCGGCGGCACTATGGGCTACACCTTC. Amino acids: CASMVVGGTMGYTF. The chain uses TRBV5-1 and TRBJ1-2; no definite D call. Germline V gene data show CDR1 as SGHRS and CDR2 as YFSETQ. V lost 6 bases and J lost 8, with 20 bases in between. CDR3 length: 14 residues.

This clonotype was seen at least ten times. The chain carries TRBV6-5 and TRBJ1-2; D perhaps matches TRBD1 (6 bases). The CDR3 consists of 13 residues. CDR1 MNHEY and CDR2 SVGAGI come from the germline V gene. Deletions cut 4 bases from V and 2 bases from J, with 8 bases between. In nucleotides, the CDR3 is TGTGCCAGCAGTTTCACAGGGAACTATGGCTACACCTTC. Translation: CASSFTGNYGYTF.

This clonotype came up many times. This sequence joins TRBV7-9 and TRBJ2-1; maybe TRBD1 (6 bases). This CDR3 spans 16 amino acids. The V end lost 1 base, the J end lost 8 bases, and 18 bases lay between the germline ends. Germline V gives CDR1 SEHNR, CDR2 FQNEAQ (reference sequence). The CDR3 coding sequence is TGTGCCAGCAGCTTAGTTCTCGGGCCTCACAGGGATGAGCAGTTCTTC. It yields the protein CASSLVLGPHRDEQFF.

This clonotype was recorded many times. The rearrangement links TRBV20-1 to TRBJ2-7; TRBD1 agrees at 7 bases. Germline lookup yields CDR1 DFQATT and CDR2 SNEGSKA (reference sequence). The CDR3 is made up of 12 amino acids. The J segment lost 6 bases and the V segment lost 6 bases, leaving 8 bases of the junction unmatched. CDR3 loop: CSAAWTGTEQYF. CDR3 coding DNA: TGCAGTGCCGCGTGGACAGGAACCGAGCAGTACTTC.

In its sample, this clonotype was seen many times. V usage is TRBV12-3 or TRBV12-4 and J usage is TRBJ2-5; tentative D call: TRBD2 (7 bases). The CDR3 is 13 residues long. The V gene lost 8 bases and the J gene lost 5 bases, with 15 bases spanning the gap. CDR3 loop: CASGRGARETQYF. CDR3 nucleotide sequence: TGTGCCAGCGGCCGGGGGGCTCGGGAGACCCAGTACTTC.

There are many counts of this clonotype. V gene TRBV7-9 combines with J gene TRBJ2-3; 7 bases fit TRBD1. Germline CDR1 is SEHNR and CDR2 is FQNEAQ (reference sequence). The CDR3 runs 14 residues. V trimming: 5 bases; J trimming: 5 bases; junction bases outside the gene matches: 7. This CDR3 reads CASSPQSGGDTQYF. The CDR3 coding sequence is TGTGCCAGCAGCCCCCAATCAGGGGGAGATACGCAGTATTTT.

This clonotype showed up many times. In nucleotides, the CDR3 is TGTGCCACCCGGACCGAGAACACCGGGGAGCTGTTTTTT. Its translation is CATRTENTGELFF. V gene TRBV6-1 combines with J gene TRBJ2-2, with D unclear. Germline loops: CDR1 MNHNS, CDR2 SASEGT. Trimming removed 10 bases from V and 1 base from J, with 10 bases in between. The CDR3 is 13 residues long.

This clonotype appeared many times. The genes are TRBV7-2 and TRBJ2-2, with 7 bases matching TRBD1. J was trimmed by 0 bases and V by 5 bases; bases with no gene match: 3. The CDR3 spans 15 residues. Looked up from germline, CDR1 is SGHTA and CDR2 is FQGNSA. The CDR3 region is CASSPGTANTGELFF. The CDR3 nucleotides are TGTGCCAGCAGCCCCGGGACAGCGAACACCGGGGAGCTGTTTTTT.

Many counts were recorded for this clonotype. The V gene is TRBV6-5, the J gene TRBJ2-5; 9 bases are a match to TRBD2. In germline, CDR1 is MNHEY, CDR2 SVGAGI. The CDR3 consists of 18 residues. The junction had 13 bases not matched to a gene; V was cut back by 2 bases and J by 3 bases. CDR3 residues: CASSYGGGASGIKETQYF. Written as DNA, the CDR3 is TGTGCCAGCAGTTACGGGGGCGGGGCTAGCGGGATTAAAGAGACCCAGTACTTC.

This clonotype has a count of ten or more. The chain joins TRBV4-1 to TRBJ2-5; unclear D gene. The germline V gene encodes CDR1 MGHRA and CDR2 YSYEKL. V was pared by 2 bases and J by 1 base, with 5 bases between. The CDR3 contains 13 residues. CDR3 in DNA: TGCGCCAGCAGCCAACAGTTCCAAGAGACCCAGTACTTC. It yields the protein CASSQQFQETQYF.